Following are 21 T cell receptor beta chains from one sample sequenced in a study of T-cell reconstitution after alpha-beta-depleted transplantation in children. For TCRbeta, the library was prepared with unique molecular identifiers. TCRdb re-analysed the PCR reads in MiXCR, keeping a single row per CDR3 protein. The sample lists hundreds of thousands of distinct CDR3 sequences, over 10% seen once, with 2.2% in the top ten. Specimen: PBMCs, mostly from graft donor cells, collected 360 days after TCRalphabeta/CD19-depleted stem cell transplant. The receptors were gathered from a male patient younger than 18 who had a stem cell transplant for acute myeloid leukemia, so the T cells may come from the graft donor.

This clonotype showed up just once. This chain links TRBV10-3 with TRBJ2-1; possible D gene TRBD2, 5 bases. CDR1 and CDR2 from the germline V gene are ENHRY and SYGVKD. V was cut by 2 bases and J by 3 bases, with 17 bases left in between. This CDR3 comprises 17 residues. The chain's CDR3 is CAISEGSGLASYNEQFF. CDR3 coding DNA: TGTGCCATCAGTGAGGGTTCGGGATTAGCGAGCTACAATGAGCAGTTCTTC.

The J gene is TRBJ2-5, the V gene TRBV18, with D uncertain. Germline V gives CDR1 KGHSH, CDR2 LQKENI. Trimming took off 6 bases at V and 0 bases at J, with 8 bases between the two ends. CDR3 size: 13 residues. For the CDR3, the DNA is TGTGCCAGCTCCAACCTGTACCAAGAGACCCAGTACTTC. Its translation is CASSNLYQETQYF.

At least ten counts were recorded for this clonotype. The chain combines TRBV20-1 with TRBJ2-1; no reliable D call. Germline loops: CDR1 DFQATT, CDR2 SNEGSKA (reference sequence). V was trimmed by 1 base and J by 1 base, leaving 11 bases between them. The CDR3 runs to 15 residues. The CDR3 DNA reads TGCAGTGCTAGAGGGGAAGGGCAATCCTACAATGAGCAGTTCTTC. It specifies CSARGEGQSYNEQFF.

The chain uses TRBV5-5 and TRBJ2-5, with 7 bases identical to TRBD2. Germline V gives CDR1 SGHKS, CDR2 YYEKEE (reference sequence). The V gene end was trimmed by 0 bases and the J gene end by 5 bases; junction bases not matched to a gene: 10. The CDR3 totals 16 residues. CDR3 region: CASSLDEGGAWETQYF. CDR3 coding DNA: TGTGCCAGCAGCTTGGATGAGGGAGGGGCCTGGGAGACCCAGTACTTC. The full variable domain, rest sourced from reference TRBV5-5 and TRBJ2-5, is DAGVTQSPTHLIKTRGQQVTLRCSPISGHKSVSWYQQVLGQGPQFIFQYYEKEERGRGNFPDRFSARQFPNYSSELNVNALLLGDSALYLCASSLDEGGAWETQYFGPGTRLLVL.

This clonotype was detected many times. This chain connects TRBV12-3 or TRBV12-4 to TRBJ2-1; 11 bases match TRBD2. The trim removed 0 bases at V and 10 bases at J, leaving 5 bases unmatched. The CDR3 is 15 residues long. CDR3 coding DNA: TGTGCCAGCAGTTTAGCCCTAGCGGGAGGTGGAGAGCAGTTCTTC. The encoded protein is CASSLALAGGGEQFF.

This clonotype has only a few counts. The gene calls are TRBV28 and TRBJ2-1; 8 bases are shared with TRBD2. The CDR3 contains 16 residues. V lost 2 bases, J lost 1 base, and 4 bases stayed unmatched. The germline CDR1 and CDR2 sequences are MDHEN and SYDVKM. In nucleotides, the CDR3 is TGTGCCAGCAGTTTACCGACTAGCGATTCCTACAATGAGCAGTTCTTC. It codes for CASSLPTSDSYNEQFF. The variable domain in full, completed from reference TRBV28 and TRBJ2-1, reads DVKVTQSSRYLVKRTGEKVFLECVQDMDHENMFWYRQDPGLGLRLIYFSYDVKMKEKGDIPEGYSVSREKKERFSLILESASTNQTSMYLCASSLPTSDSYNEQFFGPGTRLTVL.

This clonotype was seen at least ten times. The CDR3: CSARDGPSTPDQYF. The CDR3 coding sequence is TGCAGTGCTAGAGATGGGCCTAGCACCCCCGACCAGTACTTC. The gene calls are TRBV20-1 and TRBJ2-5, with D possibly TRBD2 on 5 matching bases. The V end was cut by 0 bases, the J end by 10 bases, with 18 bases between. The CDR3 is 14 residues long. The germline V gene has CDR1 DFQATT and CDR2 SNEGSKA (reference sequence).

CDR3 amino acids: CSASPVPAETQYF. The CDR3 DNA sequence: TGCAGTGCTAGCCCAGTGCCCGCGGAGACCCAGTACTTC. The chain couples TRBV20-1 to TRBJ2-5; D not resolved. Trimming shortened V by 3 bases and J by 5 bases, and 13 bases separated the two germline ends. CDR1 is DFQATT, CDR2 SNEGSKA, per germline (reference sequence). CDR3 size: 13 residues.

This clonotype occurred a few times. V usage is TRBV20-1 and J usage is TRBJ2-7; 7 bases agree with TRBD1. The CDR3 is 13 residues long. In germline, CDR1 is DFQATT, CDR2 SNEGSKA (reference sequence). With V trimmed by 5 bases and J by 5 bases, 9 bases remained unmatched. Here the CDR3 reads CSARSDRYHEQYF. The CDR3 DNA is TGCAGTGCTCGTTCGGACAGGTACCACGAGCAGTACTTC.

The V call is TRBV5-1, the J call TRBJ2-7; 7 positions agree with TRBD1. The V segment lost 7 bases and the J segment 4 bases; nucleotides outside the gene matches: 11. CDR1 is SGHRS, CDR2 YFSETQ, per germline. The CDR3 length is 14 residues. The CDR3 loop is CASSTGYGTYEQYF. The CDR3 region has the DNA TGCGCCAGCTCGACAGGGTACGGTACGTACGAGCAGTACTTC. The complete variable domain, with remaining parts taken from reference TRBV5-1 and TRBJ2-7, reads KAGVTQTPRYLIKTRGQQVTLSCSPISGHRSVSWYQQTPGQGLQFLFEYFSETQRNKGNFPGRFSGRQFSNSRSEMNVSTLELGDSALYLCASSTGYGTYEQYFGPGTRLTVT.

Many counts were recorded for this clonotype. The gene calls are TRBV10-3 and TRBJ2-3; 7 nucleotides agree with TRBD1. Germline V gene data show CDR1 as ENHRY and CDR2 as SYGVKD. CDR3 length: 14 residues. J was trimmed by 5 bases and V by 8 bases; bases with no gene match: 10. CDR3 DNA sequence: TGTGCCATCCGGCCCAGGGGGAAGGGAGATACGCAGTATTTT. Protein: CAIRPRGKGDTQYF.

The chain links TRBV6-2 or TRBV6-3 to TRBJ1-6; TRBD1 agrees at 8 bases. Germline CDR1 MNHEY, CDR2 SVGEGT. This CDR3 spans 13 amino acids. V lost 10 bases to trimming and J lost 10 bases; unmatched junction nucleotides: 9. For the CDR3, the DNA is TGTGCCACCCTGGGGACAGGTGTGTCACCCCTCCACTTT. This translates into CATLGTGVSPLHF.

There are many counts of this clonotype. CDR3 in DNA: TGTGCCAGCACCGAACTAGCGGGAGGGCACCACGAGCAGTACTTC. Protein: CASTELAGGHHEQYF. The chain employs TRBV12-3 or TRBV12-4 and TRBJ2-7; 13 bases are a match to TRBD2. Trimming cost V 7 bases and J 5 bases; bases outside gene matches: 8. The CDR3 runs to 15 residues.

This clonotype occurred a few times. CDR3 sequence reads: CATSEPTSGRAPYNEQFF. The CDR3 nucleotides read TGTGCCACCAGTGAGCCAACTAGCGGGAGGGCCCCCTACAATGAGCAGTTCTTC. The J gene is TRBJ2-1, the V gene TRBV24-1; 13 bases align to TRBD2. This CDR3 comprises 18 residues. In germline, CDR1 is KGHDR, CDR2 SFDVKD. The J segment lost 2 bases and the V segment lost 4 bases, leaving 7 bases of the junction unmatched.

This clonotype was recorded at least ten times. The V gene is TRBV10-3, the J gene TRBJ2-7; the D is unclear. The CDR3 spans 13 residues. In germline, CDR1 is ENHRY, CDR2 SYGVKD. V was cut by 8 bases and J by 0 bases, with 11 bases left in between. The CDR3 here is CAIWSFTSYEQYF. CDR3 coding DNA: TGTGCCATCTGGAGCTTTACCTCCTACGAGCAGTACTTC.

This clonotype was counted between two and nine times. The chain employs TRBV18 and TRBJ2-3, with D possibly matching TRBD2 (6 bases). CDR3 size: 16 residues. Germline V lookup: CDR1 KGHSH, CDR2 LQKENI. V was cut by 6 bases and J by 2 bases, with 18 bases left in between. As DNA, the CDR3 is TGTGCCAGCTCGGGAGAGGGACTCAACCCCACAGATACGCAGTATTTT. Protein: CASSGEGLNPTDTQYF. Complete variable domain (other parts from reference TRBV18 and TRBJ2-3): NAGVMQNPRHLVRRRGQEARLRCSPMKGHSHVYWYRQLPEEGLKFMVYLQKENIIDESGMPKERFSAEFPKEGPSILRIQQVVRGDSAAYFCASSGEGLNPTDTQYFGPGTRLTVL.

CDR3: CASSQEAAVGNTIYF. DNA of the CDR3: TGCGCCAGCAGCCAAGAAGCGGCAGTGGGAAACACCATATATTTT. This chain links TRBV4-3 with TRBJ1-3; D call uncertain. Germline CDR1 reads LGHNA; CDR2 reads YSLEER. CDR3 length: 15 residues. Trimming shortened V by 0 bases and J by 4 bases, and 10 bases separated the two germline ends.

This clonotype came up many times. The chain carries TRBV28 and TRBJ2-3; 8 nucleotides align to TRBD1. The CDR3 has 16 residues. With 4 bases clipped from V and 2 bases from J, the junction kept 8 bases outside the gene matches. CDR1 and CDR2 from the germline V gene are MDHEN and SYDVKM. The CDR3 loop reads CASSSRGTGPTDTQYF. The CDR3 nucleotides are TGTGCCAGCAGTTCCCGCGGGACAGGTCCCACAGATACGCAGTATTTT.

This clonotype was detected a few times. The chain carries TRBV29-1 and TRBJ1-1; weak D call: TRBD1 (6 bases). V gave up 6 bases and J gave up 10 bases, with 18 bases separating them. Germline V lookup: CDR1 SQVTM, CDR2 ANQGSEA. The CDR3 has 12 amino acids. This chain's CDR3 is CSVEGTRQGAFF. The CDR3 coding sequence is TGCAGCGTCGAGGGGACACGGCAAGGAGCTTTCTTT.

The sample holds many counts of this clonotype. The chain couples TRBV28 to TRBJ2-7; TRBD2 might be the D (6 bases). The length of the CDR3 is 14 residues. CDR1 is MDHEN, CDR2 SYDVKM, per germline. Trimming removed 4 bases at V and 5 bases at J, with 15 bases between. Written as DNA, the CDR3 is TGTGCCAGCAGTTACGGGAGTATGATCCACGAGCAGTACTTC. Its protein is CASSYGSMIHEQYF.

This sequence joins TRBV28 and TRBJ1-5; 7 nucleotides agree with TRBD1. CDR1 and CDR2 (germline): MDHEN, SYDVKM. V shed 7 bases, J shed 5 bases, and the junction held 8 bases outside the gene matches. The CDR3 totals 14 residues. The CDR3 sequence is CASKTGLGDQPQHF. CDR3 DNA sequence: TGTGCCAGCAAGACAGGGCTCGGAGATCAGCCCCAGCATTTT.